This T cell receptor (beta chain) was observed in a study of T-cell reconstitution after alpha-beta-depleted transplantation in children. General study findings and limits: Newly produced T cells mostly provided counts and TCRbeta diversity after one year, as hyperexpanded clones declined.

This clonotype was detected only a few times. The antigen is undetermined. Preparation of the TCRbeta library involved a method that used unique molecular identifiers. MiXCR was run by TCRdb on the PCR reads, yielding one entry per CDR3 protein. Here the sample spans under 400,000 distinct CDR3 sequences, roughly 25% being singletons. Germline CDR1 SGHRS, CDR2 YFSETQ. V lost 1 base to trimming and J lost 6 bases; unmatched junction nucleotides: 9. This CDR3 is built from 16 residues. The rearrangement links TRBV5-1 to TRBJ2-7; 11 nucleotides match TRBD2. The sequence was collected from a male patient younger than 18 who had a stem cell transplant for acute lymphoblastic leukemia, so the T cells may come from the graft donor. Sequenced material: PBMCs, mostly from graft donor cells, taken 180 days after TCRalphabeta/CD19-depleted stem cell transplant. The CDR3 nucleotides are TGCGCCAGCAGCTTGAGTTGGCCTAGCGGGAGGAGCGAGCAGTACTTC. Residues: CASSLSWPSGRSEQYF.